Shown below are 7 T cell receptor beta chains from a single sample sequenced in a study of OX40 agonist ivuxolimab in advanced cancers. The library was made by the immunoSEQ multiplex PCR assay. TCRdb obtained this table from immuneACCESS and retained in-frame rearrangements with V and J assigned. These tables miss some clones; where compared with another copy, unresolved V genes account for less than half of the shortfall, and the remainder is unexplained. For this sample there are 80,000 to 95,000 clones; roughly nine tenths appear just once. The ten largest clones take up less than 1.5% of the sample. The starting material was CD4+ or CD8+ T cells sorted from blood, obtained in a trial of the OX40 agonist ivuxolimab. These receptors originate from an adult with an advanced solid tumor such as melanoma, head and neck, liver or kidney cancer.

This sequence joins TRBV9 and TRBJ1-1, with D possibly being TRBD1 (5 bases). This CDR3 has 16 amino acids. The ends were cut back, 0 bases at V and 1 base at J, with 13 bases in the middle. CDR1 and CDR2 from the germline V gene are SGDLS and YYNGEE. CDR3 DNA: TGTGCCAGCAGCGTAGCTACAGGACTGACGAACACTGAAGCTTTCTTT. It is translated as CASSVATGLTNTEAFF.

V usage is TRBV19 and J usage is TRBJ1-3; D ambiguous. Between the trimmed V and J ends, which lost 3 bases and 3 bases, there was a span of 9 bases. CDR1 is LNHDA, CDR2 SQIVND, per germline (reference sequence). This CDR3 is built from 14 residues. CDR3 amino acids: CASSIVVFGNTIYF. Written as DNA, the CDR3 is TGTGCCAGTAGTATTGTGGTATTTGGAAACACCATATATTTT.

The rearrangement uses TRBV28 and TRBJ2-7; 9 bases match TRBD1. V lost 5 bases and J lost 4; bases outside the gene matches: 6. Germline V gene data show CDR1 as MDHEN and CDR2 as SYDVKM. The CDR3 sequence is 14 residues long. This chain's CDR3 is CASSSEDRGYEQYF. Written as DNA, the CDR3 is TGTGCCAGCAGTAGCGAGGACAGGGGTTACGAGCAGTACTTC.

The V call is TRBV9, the J call TRBJ2-7; 9 bases match TRBD2. Germline V gene sequence: CDR1 SGDLS, CDR2 YYNGEE. Trimming removed 0 bases from V and 2 bases from J; junction bases left unmatched: 9. The CDR3 has 17 amino acids. The CDR3 sequence: CASSVGASGAQPYEQYF. CDR3 DNA: TGTGCCAGCAGCGTAGGGGCTAGCGGGGCGCAACCCTACGAGCAGTACTTC.

This clone was recorded only once. J is TRBJ2-5 and V is TRBV7-3, with 8 nucleotides matching TRBD2. V lost 2 bases and J lost 5; bases outside the gene matches: 4. This CDR3 is 14 amino acids long. CDR1 is SGHTA and CDR2 is FQGTGA in the germline V gene. The CDR3 nucleotides are TGTGCCAGCAGCTTACAAGCGGGGGTTGAGACCCAGTACTTC. Translating it yields CASSLQAGVETQYF.

The chain combines TRBV30 with TRBJ1-1, with 7 bases fitting TRBD1. CDR1 and CDR2 from the germline V gene are GTSNPN and SVGIG (reference sequence). J gave up 3 bases and V 4 bases, and 5 bases lay outside the gene matches. This CDR3 contains 13 residues. In DNA form, the CDR3 reads TGTGCCTGGACATTCGGGACAGACACTGAAGCTTTCTTT. This gives the protein CAWTFGTDTEAFF.

This rearrangement joins TRBV5-1 to TRBJ1-1; D is perhaps TRBD1 (5 bases). Germline V lookup: CDR1 SGHRS, CDR2 YFSETQ. V was clipped by 1 base and J by 5 bases, with 15 bases between them. The CDR3 is 15 residues long. The CDR3: CASSLTQAPGTEAFF. CDR3 bases: TGCGCCAGCAGCTTGACACAGGCCCCGGGGACTGAAGCTTTCTTT.